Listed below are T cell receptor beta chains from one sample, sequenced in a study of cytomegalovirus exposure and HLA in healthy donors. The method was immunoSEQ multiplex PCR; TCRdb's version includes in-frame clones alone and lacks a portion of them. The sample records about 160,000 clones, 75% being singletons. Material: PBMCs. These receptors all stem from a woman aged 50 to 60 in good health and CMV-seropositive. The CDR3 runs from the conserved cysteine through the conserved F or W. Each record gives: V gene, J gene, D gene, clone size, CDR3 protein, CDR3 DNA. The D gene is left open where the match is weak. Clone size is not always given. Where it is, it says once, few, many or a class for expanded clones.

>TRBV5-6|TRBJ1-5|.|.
CASSRLGAIHNQPQHF
TGTGCCAGCAGCCGACTTGGGGCCATCCACAATCAGCCCCAGCATTTT
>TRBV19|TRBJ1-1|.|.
CASSIDRRQLNTEAFF
TGTGCCAGTAGTATAGATCGTAGACAGCTGAACACTGAAGCTTTCTTT
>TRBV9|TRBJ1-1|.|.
CASSVLPDPGNTEAFF
TGTGCCAGCAGCGTCCTCCCCGACCCGGGGAACACTGAAGCTTTCTTT
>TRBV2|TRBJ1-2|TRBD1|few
CASSLRGHGYTF
TGTGCCAGCAGCCTCAGGGGGCATGGCTACACCTTC
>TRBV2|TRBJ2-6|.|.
CATGGLSSGANVLTF
TGTGCCACCGGGGGTCTTAGCTCTGGGGCCAACGTCCTGACTTTC
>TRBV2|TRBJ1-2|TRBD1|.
CASGQGALLGGYTF
TGTGCCAGCGGACAGGGGGCGCTCTTGGGCGGCTACACCTTC
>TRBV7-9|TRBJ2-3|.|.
CASSIGTTDTQYF
TGTGCCAGCAGCATCGGGACTACAGATACGCAGTATTTT
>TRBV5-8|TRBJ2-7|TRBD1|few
CASSSPGQGPNYEQYF
TGTGCCAGCAGCAGTCCGGGACAGGGGCCTAACTACGAGCAGTACTTC
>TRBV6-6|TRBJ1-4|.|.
CASSQGGEKLFF
TGTGCCAGCAGTCAGGGAGGTGAAAAACTGTTTTTT
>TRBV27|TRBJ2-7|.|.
CASSPRGAKYEQYF
TGTGCCAGCAGTCCCCGGGGGGCTAAGTACGAGCAGTACTTC
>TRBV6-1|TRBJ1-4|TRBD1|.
CAGSETDRAYEKLFF
TGTGCCGGCAGTGAAACGGACAGGGCTTATGAAAAACTGTTTTTT
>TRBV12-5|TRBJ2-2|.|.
CASGSEGKGSTGELFF
TGTGCTAGTGGTTCAGAGGGAAAGGGCAGCACCGGGGAGCTGTTTTTT
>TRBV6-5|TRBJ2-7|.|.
CASSYSDRREQYF
TGTGCCAGCAGTTACAGCGACAGGCGCGAGCAGTACTTC
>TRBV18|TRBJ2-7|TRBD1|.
CASSPRQGSSYEQYF
TGTGCCAGCTCACCTCGACAGGGGTCGTCCTACGAGCAGTACTTC
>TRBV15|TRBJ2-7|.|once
CATSRDRGEQYF
TGTGCCACCAGCAGAGATCGAGGGGAGCAGTACTTC
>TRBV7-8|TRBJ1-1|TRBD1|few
CASSVDRGETEAFF
TGTGCCAGCAGCGTTGACAGGGGGGAGACTGAAGCTTTCTTT
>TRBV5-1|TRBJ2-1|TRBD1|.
CASSPGQGVNEQFF
TGCGCCAGCAGCCCCGGACAGGGAGTCAATGAGCAGTTCTTC
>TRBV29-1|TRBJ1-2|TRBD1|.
CSALGTGNFGGYTF
TGCAGCGCATTGGGGACAGGGAATTTTGGGGGCTACACCTTC
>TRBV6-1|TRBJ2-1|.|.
CATKGGVTYNEQFF
TGTGCCACCAAGGGGGGGGTTACCTACAATGAGCAGTTCTTC
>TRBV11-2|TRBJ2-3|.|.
CASTLGGAYTQYF
TGTGCCAGCACCTTGGGGGGGGCGTACACGCAGTATTTT
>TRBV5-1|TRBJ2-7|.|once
CASIRGDGDTGEQYF
TGCGCCAGCATACGAGGGGACGGCGATACAGGGGAGCAGTACTTC
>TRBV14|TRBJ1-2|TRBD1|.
CASSQAYRGTNYGYTF
TGTGCCAGCAGCCAGGCTTACAGGGGGACTAACTATGGCTACACCTTC
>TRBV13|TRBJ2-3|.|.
CASSLQTDTQYF
TGTGCCAGCAGCCTCCAGACAGATACGCAGTATTTT
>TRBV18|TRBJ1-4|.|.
CASSPAWGPDEKLFF
TGTGCCAGCTCACCCGCTTGGGGCCCAGATGAAAAACTGTTTTTT
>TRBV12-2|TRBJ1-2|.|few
CASRFDLHEGDYGYTF
TGTGCAAGTCGCTTCGACCTACATGAAGGGGACTATGGCTACACCTTC
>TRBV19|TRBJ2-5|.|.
CASRGLANQETQYF
TGTGCCAGTCGAGGTCTGGCTAACCAAGAGACCCAGTACTTC
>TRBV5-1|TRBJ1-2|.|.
CASSFEQHYGYTF
TGCGCTAGCAGCTTCGAACAGCACTATGGCTACACCTTC
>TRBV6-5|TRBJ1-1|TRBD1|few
CASRDRVNTEAFF
TGTGCCAGCAGGGACAGGGTGAACACTGAAGCTTTCTTT
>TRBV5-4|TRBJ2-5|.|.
CASSWTTREETQYF
TGTGCCAGCAGCTGGACGACTAGAGAAGAGACCCAGTACTTC
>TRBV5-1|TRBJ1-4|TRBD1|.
CASSLEGTGGEKLFF
TGCGCCAGCAGCTTGGAAGGGACAGGGGGTGAAAAACTGTTTTTT
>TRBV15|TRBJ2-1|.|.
CATSRMTWGDEQFF
TGTGCCACCAGCCGTATGACTTGGGGGGATGAGCAGTTCTTC
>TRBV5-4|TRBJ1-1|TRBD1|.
CASSFPLRQGESFF
TGTGCCAGCAGCTTTCCTTTGAGACAGGGTGAATCTTTCTTT
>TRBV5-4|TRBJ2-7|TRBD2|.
CASSRGEREQYF
TGTGCCAGCAGCCGGGGGGAGAGGGAGCAGTACTTC
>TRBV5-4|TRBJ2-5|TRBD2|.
CASSLRTSGDETQYF
TGTGCCAGCAGCCTGAGGACTAGCGGGGATGAGACCCAGTACTTC
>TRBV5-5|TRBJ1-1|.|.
CASSLESGRGEAFF
TGTGCCAGCAGCTTGGAGTCAGGGCGGGGTGAAGCTTTCTTT
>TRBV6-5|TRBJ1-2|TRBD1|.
CASSNTYRDSLGYTF
TGTGCCAGCAGTAACACCTACCGGGACAGCTTAGGCTACACCTTC
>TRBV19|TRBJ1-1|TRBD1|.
CASSIGGRGATEAFF
TGTGCCAGTAGTATAGGGGGCAGGGGGGCTACTGAAGCTTTCTTT
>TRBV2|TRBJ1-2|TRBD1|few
CASFQTGIGYTF
TGTGCCAGCTTTCAGACAGGGATTGGCTACACCTTC
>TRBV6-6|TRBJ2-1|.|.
CASSYPTENNEQFF
TGTGCCAGCAGTTACCCCACAGAGAACAATGAGCAGTTCTTC
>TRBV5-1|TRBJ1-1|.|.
CASSLQGIMNTEAFF
TGCGCCAGCAGCTTGCAGGGTATAATGAACACTGAAGCTTTCTTT
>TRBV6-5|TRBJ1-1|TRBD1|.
CASSYYDRGTEAFF
TGTGCCAGCAGTTACTACGACAGGGGGACTGAAGCTTTCTTT
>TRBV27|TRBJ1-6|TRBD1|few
CASSLLTGALHF
TGTGCCAGCAGTTTGCTCACAGGGGCCCTCCACTTT
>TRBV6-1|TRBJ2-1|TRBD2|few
CASSEGRTRNEQFF
TGTGCCAGCAGTGAAGGTCGGACTAGGAATGAGCAGTTCTTC